Presented here are 7 T cell receptor beta chains from one specimen sequenced in a study of cytomegalovirus exposure and HLA in healthy donors. It was with 60 Vbeta and 13 Jbeta primers that the PCR ran. Repertoires were generated with immunoSEQ multiplex PCR, while TCRdb's copy carries only in-frame clones and drops some. The sample contains 90,000 to 130,000 clones, roughly 73% of which appear only once. The specimen was PBMCs. The receptor source for this set is a woman aged 25 to 39 in good health and CMV-seronegative.

The chain carries TRBV30 and TRBJ1-1; unclear D gene. CDR1 is GTSNPN, CDR2 SVGIG, per germline (reference sequence). Trimming left V 1 base short and J 3 bases short, with 12 bases between. This CDR3 comprises 14 residues. In nucleotides, the CDR3 is TGTGCCTGGAGTGGTACAGCCGGGGACACTGAAGCTTTCTTT. Translated, it gives CAWSGTAGDTEAFF.

This chain uses TRBV18 with TRBJ2-6; D may be TRBD1 (6 bases). Per germline, CDR1 KGHSH and CDR2 LQKENI. This CDR3 is built from 16 residues. V lost 3 bases and J 0 bases, leaving 9 bases between the germline ends. The CDR3 loop reads CASSPGHISGANVLTF. DNA of the CDR3: TGTGCCAGCTCACCGGGACACATCTCTGGGGCCAACGTCCTGACTTTC.

The V gene is TRBV9, the J gene TRBJ2-3; D is ambiguous. There are 13 residues in the CDR3. CDR1 SGDLS and CDR2 YYNGEE come from the germline V gene. V dropped 0 bases and J dropped 4 bases, with 6 bases sitting between them. CDR3 residues: CASSVGSADTQYF. CDR3 DNA: TGTGCCAGCAGCGTAGGGTCGGCAGATACGCAGTATTTT.

Here the CDR3 DNA reads TGTGCCAGCAGGGGGATCGGGGAGAGGACTTTCTTT. It translates to CASRGIGERTFF. V usage is TRBV27 and J usage is TRBJ1-1; D is undetermined. From germline, CDR1 is MNHEY and CDR2 SMNVEV (reference sequence). The V gene lost 6 bases and the J gene lost 12 bases, with 17 bases spanning the gap. CDR3 length equals 12 residues.

This clone is a singleton in its sample. The chain has TRBV19 and TRBJ1-5; 8 bases map to TRBD1. The CDR3 extends over 16 amino acids. The germline CDR1 and CDR2 sequences are LNHDA and SQIVND (reference sequence). Trimming removed 4 bases from V and 3 bases from J; junction bases left unmatched: 8. CDR3 coding DNA: TGTGCCAGTAGTACCCAGGGGGCGCAAGTCAATCAGCCCCAGCATTTT. Protein sequence: CASSTQGAQVNQPQHF.

This clone has just one count. The chain uses TRBV6-6 and TRBJ1-4; TRBD1 matches 11 bases. Germline lookup yields CDR1 MNHNY and CDR2 SVGAGI (reference sequence). Unmatched junction bases numbered 3, after V lost 5 bases and J lost 4 bases. This CDR3 spans 15 amino acids. The DNA of the CDR3 is TGTGCCAGCAGTCTGGGGACAGGGGGTAATGAAAAACTGTTTTTT. This gives the protein CASSLGTGGNEKLFF.

This chain joins TRBV11-3 and TRBJ2-7; TRBD1 might be the D (6 bases). This CDR3 has 17 residues. V lost 5 bases, J lost 4 bases, and 24 bases lay in between. Germline loops: CDR1 SGHNT, CDR2 YENEEA. In DNA form, the CDR3 reads TGTGCCAGCAGCCTCACGAAGGACAGCCAGATTCCTTACGAGCAGTACTTC. Translation gives CASSLTKDSQIPYEQYF.